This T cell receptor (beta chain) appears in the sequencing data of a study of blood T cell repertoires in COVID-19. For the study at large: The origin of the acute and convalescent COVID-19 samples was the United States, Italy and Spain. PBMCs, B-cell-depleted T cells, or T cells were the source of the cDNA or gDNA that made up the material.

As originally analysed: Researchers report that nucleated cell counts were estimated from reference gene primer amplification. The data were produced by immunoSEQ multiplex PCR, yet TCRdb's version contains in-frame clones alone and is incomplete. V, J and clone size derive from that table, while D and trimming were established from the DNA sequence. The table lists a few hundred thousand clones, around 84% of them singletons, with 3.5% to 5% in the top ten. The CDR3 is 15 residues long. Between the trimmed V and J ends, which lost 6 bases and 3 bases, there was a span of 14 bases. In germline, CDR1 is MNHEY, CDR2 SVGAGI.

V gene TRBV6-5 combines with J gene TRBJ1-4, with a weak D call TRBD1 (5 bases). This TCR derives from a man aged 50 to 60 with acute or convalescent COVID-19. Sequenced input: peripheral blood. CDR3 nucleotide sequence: TGTGCCAGCAGCCCACAGGAAGGACCTAATGAAAAACTGTTTTTT. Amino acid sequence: CASSPQEGPNEKLFF.